These T cell receptor beta chains were read from a single sample in a study of blood T cells in healthy people across ages. Via MiXCR, TCRdb re-called the 5' RACE reads, giving one row per CDR3 protein. The sample has about 670,000 distinct CDR3 sequences, roughly 43% seen once. The specimen was blood. The source is a man older than 75 in good health. Both conserved end residues are part of each CDR3. The D gene is left open where the match is weak. Clone size is not always given. Where it is, it says once, few, many or a class for expanded clones.

D	size	V	J	DNA	CDR3
TRBD2	few	TRBV7-8	TRBJ2-3	TGTGCCAGCAGCTCCCAGGGACTAGCGGGAGACACGCAGTATTTT	CASSSQGLAGDTQYF
.	few	TRBV10-1	TRBJ1-1	TGCGCCAGTACCCCGAAATTGAACACTGAAGCTTTCTTT	CASTPKLNTEAFF
.	few	TRBV14	TRBJ2-5	TGTGCCAGCAGCCAACAACTTCCCTTCCAAGAGACCCAGTACTTC	CASSQQLPFQETQYF
TRBD1	many	TRBV20-1	TRBJ2-1	TGCAGTGCTAGGGACAGGGGAGTCGAGCAGTTCTTC	CSARDRGVEQFF
.	.	TRBV13	TRBJ1-2	TGTGCCAGCAGCTTAGCCGCTGGGGCTGAGGGCTACACCTTC	CASSLAAGAEGYTF
TRBD1	.	TRBV7-9	TRBJ1-2	TGTGCCAGCAGCTTAGTCCGGGACAGGGTGGTTGGCTACACCTTC	CASSLVRDRVVGYTF
TRBD2	.	TRBV11-2	TRBJ2-7	TGTGCCAGCAGCTTAGCGGGCGGGGGATACAATGAGCAGTACTTC	CASSLAGGGYNEQYF
.	few	TRBV28	TRBJ2-5	TGTGCCAGCAGTTTAGGCCAGCCCCCAGTGCAGTACTTC	CASSLGQPPVQYF
TRBD2	few	TRBV20-1	TRBJ2-7	TGCAGTGTTTCTAGCGGGAGAATTGGCGAGCAGTACTTC	CSVSSGRIGEQYF
TRBD2	.	TRBV7-8	TRBJ2-1	TGTGCCAGCAGCCTTGGGACTAGCGGGATTTCCTACAATGAGCAGTTCTTC	CASSLGTSGISYNEQFF
.	.	TRBV20-1	TRBJ2-7	TGCAGTGCTACTAGGACTGGAAACTACGAGCAGTACTTC	CSATRTGNYEQYF
TRBD2	.	TRBV6-1	TRBJ2-3	TGTGCCAGCAGTGAAGCTCTCCGGGGGAGGGGCACAGATACGCAGTATTTT	CASSEALRGRGTDTQYF
.	many	TRBV6-2/TRBV6-3	TRBJ2-1	TGTGCCAGCAGCGCCCTGGACAGAAGAATAGGGGAGCAGTTCTTC	CASSALDRRIGEQFF
TRBD1	.	TRBV27	TRBJ1-5	TGTGCCAGCAGTCAAAACAGGGGTCCTGGGCCCCAGCATTTT	CASSQNRGPGPQHF
.	.	TRBV6-6	TRBJ2-1	TGTGCCAGCAGGACCCGCGAGGGTAACTACAATGAGCAGTTCTTC	CASRTREGNYNEQFF
TRBD2	few	TRBV9	TRBJ2-7	TGTGCCAGCAGCGCGGGACTAGATTCCTACGAGCAGTACTTC	CASSAGLDSYEQYF
.	.	TRBV19	TRBJ2-7	TGTGCCAGTAGCGGGGGCTCGGGCAACGAGCAGTACTTC	CASSGGSGNEQYF
TRBD1	.	TRBV18	TRBJ2-7	TGTGCCAGCTCAGAACAGACAGGGGCAATCTACGAGCAGTACTTC	CASSEQTGAIYEQYF
TRBD1	few	TRBV11-3	TRBJ2-7	TGTGCCAGCAGCTCCCGGGACAGGGGAAACAATGAGCAGTACTTC	CASSSRDRGNNEQYF
TRBD2	few	TRBV20-1	TRBJ2-3	TGCAGTGCTGGACTAGCGGGACCTACAGATACGCAGTATTTT	CSAGLAGPTDTQYF
TRBD1	few	TRBV6-6	TRBJ2-3	TGTGCCAGCAGCCACCGACAGGGTGGCACAGATACGCAGTATTTT	CASSHRQGGTDTQYF